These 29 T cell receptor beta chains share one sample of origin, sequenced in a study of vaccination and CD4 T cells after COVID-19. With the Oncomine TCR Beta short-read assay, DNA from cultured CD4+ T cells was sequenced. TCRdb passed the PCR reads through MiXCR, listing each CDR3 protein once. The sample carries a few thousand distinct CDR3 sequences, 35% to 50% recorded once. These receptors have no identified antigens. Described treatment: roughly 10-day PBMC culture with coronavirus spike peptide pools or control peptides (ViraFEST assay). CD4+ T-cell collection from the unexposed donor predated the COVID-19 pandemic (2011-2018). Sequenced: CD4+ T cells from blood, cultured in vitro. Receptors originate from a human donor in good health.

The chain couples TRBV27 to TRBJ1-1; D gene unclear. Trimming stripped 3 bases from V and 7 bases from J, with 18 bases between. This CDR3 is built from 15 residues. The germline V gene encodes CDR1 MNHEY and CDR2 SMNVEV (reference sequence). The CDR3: CASSFFPEPSGEAFF. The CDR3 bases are TGTGCCAGCAGTTTCTTCCCGGAGCCTTCTGGTGAAGCTTTCTTT.

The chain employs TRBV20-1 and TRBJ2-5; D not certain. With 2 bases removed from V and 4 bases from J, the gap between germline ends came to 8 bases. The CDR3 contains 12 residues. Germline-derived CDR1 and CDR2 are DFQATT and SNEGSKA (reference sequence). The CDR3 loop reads CSARSSGETQYF. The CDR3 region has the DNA TGCAGTGCTAGAAGTTCGGGAGAGACCCAGTACTTC.

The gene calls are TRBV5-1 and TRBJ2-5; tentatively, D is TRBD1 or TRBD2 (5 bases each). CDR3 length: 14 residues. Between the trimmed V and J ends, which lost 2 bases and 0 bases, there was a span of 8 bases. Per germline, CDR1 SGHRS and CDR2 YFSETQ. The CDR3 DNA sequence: TGCGCCAGCAGCTTTCAGGGAGACCAAGAGACCCAGTACTTC. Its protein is CASSFQGDQETQYF.

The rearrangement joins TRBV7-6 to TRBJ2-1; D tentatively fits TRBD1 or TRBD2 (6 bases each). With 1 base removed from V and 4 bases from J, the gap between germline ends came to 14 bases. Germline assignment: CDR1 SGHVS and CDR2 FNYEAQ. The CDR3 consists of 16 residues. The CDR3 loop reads CASSLGSGAGYNEQFF. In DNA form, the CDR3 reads TGTGCCAGCAGCTTAGGGTCGGGGGCCGGTTACAATGAGCAGTTCTTC.

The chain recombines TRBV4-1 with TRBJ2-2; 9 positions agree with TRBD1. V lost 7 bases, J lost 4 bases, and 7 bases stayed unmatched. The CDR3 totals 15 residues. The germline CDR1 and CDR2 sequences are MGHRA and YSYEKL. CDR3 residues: CASTYTQGATGELFF. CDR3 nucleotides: TGCGCCAGCACATATACACAGGGGGCCACCGGGGAGCTGTTTTTT.

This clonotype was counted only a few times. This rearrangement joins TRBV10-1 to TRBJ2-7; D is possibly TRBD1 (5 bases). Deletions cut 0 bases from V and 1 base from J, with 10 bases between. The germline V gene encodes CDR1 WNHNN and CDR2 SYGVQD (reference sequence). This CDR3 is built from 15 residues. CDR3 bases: TGCGCCAGCAGTGAGTCTGTCGCAGGGTCCTACGAGCAGTACTTC. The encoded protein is CASSESVAGSYEQYF.

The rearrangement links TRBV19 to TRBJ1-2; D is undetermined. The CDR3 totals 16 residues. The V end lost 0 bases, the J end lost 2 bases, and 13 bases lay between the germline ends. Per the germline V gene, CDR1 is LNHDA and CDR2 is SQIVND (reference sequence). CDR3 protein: CASSIDPNRLNYGYTF. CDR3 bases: TGTGCCAGTAGTATAGATCCTAACCGACTGAACTATGGCTACACCTTC.

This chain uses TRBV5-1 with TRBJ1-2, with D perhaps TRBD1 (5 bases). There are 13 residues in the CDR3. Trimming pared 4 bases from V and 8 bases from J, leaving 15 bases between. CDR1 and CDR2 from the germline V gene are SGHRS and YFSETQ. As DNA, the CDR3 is TGCGCCAGCAGCCCCGGGGACTCCGAGGGCTACACCTTC. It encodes CASSPGDSEGYTF.

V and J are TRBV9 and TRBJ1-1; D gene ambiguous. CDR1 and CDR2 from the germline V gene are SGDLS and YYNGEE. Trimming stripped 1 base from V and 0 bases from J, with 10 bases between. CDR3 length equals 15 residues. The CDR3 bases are TGTGCCAGCAGCGTAACTGTCAACATGAACACTGAAGCTTTCTTT. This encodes CASSVTVNMNTEAFF.

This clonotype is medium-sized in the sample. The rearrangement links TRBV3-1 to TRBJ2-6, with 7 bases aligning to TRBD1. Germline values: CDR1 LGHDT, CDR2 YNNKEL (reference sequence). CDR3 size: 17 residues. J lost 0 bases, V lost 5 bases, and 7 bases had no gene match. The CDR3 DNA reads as TGTGCCAGCAGCATCGGGACAGTTGGCTCTGGGGCCAACGTCCTGACTTTC. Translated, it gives CASSIGTVGSGANVLTF.

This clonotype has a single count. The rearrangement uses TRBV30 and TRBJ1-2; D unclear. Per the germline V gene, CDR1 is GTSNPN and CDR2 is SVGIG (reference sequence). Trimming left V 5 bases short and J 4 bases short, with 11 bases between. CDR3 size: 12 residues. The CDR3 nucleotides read TGTGCCTGGGCCCTACTAGGCTATGGCTACACCTTC. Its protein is CAWALLGYGYTF.

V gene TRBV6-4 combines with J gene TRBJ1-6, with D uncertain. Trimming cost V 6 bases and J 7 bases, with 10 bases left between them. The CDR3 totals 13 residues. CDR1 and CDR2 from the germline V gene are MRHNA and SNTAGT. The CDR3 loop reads CASRERINSPLHF. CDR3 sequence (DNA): TGTGCCAGCAGAGAGAGGATCAATTCACCCCTCCACTTT.

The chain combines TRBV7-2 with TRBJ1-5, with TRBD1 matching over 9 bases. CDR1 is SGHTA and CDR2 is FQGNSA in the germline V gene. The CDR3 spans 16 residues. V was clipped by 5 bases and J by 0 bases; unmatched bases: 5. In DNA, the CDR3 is TGTGCCAGCAGCCCACAGGGGGCTGATAGCAATCAGCCCCAGCATTTT. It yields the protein CASSPQGADSNQPQHF.

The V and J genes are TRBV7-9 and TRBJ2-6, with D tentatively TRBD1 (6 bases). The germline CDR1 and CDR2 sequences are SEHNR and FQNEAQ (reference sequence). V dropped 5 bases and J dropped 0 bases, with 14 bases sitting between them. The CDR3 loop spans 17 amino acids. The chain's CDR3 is CASSPRGDSSGANVLTF. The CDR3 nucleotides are TGTGCCAGCAGCCCCAGGGGAGATAGCTCTGGGGCCAACGTCCTGACTTTC. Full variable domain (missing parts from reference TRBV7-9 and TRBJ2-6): DTGVSQNPRHKITKRGQNVTFRCDPISEHNRLYWYRQTLGQGPEFLTYFQNEAQLEKSRLLSDRFSAERPKGSFSTLEIQRTEQGDSAMYLCASSPRGDSSGANVLTFGAGSRLTVL.

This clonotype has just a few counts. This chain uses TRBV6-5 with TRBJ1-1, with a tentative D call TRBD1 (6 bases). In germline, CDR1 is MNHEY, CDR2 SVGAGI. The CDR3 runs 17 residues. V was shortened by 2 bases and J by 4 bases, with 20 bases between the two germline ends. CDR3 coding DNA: TGTGCCAGCAGTTACATCGGGATTGGACAGTTCGGCACTGAAGCTTTCTTT. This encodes CASSYIGIGQFGTEAFF.

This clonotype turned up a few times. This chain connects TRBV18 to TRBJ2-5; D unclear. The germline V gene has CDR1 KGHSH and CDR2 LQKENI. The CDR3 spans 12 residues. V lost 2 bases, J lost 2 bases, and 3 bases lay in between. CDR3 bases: TGTGCCAGCTCACCAGGGCAAGAGACCCAGTACTTC. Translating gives CASSPGQETQYF.

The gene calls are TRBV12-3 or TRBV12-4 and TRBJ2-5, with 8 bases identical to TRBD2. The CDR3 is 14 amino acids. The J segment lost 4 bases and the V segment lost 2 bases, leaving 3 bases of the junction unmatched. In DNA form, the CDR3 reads TGTGCCAGCAGTTTACGGGGGGGATCAGAGACCCAGTACTTC. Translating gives CASSLRGGSETQYF.

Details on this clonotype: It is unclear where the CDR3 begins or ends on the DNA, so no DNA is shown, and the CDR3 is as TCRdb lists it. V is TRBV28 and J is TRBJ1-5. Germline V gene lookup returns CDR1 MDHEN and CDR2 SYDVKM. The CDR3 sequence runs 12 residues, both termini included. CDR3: CASSSSGQPQHF.

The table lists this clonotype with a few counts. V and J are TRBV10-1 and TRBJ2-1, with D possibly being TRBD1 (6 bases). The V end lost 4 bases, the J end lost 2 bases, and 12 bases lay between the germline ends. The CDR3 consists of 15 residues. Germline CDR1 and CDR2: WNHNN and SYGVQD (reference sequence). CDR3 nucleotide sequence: TGCGCCAGCAGTGTGGACGAGGGGGCCTACAATGAGCAGTTCTTC. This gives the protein CASSVDEGAYNEQFF.

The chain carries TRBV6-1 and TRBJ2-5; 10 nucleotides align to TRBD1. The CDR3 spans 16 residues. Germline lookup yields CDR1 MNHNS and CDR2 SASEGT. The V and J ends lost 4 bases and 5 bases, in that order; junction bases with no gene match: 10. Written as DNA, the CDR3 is TGTGCCAGCAGTGTGACAGGGGGCCTTAATTGGGAGACCCAGTACTTC. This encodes CASSVTGGLNWETQYF.

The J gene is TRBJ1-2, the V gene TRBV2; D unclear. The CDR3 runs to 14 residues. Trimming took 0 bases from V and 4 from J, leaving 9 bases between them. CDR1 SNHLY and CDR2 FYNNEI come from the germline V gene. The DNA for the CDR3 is TGTGCCAGCAGTGAAGCCGAGGAAAGCTATGGCTACACCTTC. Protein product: CASSEAEESYGYTF.

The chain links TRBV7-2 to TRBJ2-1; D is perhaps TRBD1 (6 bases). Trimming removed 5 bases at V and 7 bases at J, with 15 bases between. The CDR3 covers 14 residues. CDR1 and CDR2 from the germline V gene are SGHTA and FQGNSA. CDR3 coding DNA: TGTGCCAGCAGCCCCTACGAGGGGGTAAATGAGCAGTTCTTC. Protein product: CASSPYEGVNEQFF.

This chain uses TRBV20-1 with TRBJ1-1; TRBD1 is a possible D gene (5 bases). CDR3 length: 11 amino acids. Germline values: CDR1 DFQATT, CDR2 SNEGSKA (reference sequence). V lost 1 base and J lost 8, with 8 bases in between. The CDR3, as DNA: TGCAGTGCTAGAGGAGGGACCGAAGCTTTCTTT. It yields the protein CSARGGTEAFF.

CDR3 in DNA: TGTGCCAGCAGACCACCGGGACAGAGAGCTTCACCCCTCCACTTT. This codes for CASRPPGQRASPLHF. The chain uses TRBV6-1 and TRBJ1-6; 7 bases line up with TRBD1. Per the germline V gene, CDR1 is MNHNS and CDR2 is SASEGT. J was trimmed by 9 bases and V by 6 bases; bases with no gene match: 11. CDR3 length: 15 amino acids.

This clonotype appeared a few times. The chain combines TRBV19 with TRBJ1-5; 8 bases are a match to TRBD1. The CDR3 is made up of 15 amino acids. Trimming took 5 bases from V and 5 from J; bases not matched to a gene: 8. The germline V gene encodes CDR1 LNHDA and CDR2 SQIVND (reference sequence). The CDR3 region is CASSATGGAHQPQHF. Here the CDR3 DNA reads TGTGCCAGTAGTGCCACAGGGGGGGCACATCAGCCCCAGCATTTT.

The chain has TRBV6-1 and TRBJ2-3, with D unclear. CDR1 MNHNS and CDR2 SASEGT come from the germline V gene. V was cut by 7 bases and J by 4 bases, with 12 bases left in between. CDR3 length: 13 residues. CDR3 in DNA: TGTGCCAGCACCTCCCCGATAGCAGATACGCAGTATTTT. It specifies CASTSPIADTQYF.

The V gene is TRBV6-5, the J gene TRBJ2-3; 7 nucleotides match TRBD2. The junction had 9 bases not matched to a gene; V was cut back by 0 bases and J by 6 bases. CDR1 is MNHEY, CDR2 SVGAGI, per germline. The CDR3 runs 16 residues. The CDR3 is CASSYSMGAGRDTQYF. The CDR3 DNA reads TGTGCCAGCAGTTACTCGATGGGAGCGGGGAGGGATACGCAGTATTTT.

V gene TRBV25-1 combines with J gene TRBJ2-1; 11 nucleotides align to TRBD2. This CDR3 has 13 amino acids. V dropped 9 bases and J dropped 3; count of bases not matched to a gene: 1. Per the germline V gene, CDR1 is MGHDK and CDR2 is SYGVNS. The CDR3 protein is CASSGGGYNEQFF. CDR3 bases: TGTGCCAGTAGCGGGGGGGGCTACAATGAGCAGTTCTTC.

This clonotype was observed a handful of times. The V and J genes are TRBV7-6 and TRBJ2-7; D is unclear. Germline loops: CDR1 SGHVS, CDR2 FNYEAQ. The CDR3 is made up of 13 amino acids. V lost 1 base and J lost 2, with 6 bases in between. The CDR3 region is CASSLEAPYEQYF. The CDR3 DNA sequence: TGTGCCAGCAGCTTAGAAGCCCCCTACGAGCAGTACTTC. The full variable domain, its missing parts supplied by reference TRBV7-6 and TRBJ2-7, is GAGVSQSPRYKVTKRGQDVALRCDPISGHVSLYWYRQALGQGPEFLTYFNYEAQQDKSGLPNDRFSAERPEGSISTLTIQRTEQRDSAMYRCASSLEAPYEQYFGPGTRLTVT.